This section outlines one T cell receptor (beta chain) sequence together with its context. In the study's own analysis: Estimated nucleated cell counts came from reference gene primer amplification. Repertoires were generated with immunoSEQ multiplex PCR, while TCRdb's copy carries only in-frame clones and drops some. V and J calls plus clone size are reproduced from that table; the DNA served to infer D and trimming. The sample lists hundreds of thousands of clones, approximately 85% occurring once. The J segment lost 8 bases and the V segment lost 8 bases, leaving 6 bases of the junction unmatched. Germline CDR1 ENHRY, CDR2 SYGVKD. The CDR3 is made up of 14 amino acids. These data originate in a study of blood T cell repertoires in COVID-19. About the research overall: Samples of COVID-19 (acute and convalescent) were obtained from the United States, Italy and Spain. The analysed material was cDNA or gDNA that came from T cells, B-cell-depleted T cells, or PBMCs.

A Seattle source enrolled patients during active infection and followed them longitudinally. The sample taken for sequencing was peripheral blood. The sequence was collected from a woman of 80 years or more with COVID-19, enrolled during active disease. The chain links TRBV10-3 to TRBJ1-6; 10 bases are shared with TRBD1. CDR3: CAIGAGTGDSPLHF. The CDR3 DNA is TGTGCCATCGGCGCCGGGACAGGGGATTCACCCCTCCACTTT.